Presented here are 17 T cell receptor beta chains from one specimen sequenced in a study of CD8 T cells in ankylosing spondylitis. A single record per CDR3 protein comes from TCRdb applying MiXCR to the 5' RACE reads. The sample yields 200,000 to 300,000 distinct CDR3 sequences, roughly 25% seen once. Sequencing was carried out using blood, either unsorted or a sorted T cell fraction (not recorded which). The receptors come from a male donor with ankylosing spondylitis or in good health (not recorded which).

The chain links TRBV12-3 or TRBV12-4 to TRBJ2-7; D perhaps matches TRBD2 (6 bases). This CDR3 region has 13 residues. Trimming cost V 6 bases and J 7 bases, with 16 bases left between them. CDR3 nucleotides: TGTGCCAGCAGCCCCCTGGGGGGTTGGGAGCAGTACTTC. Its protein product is CASSPLGGWEQYF.

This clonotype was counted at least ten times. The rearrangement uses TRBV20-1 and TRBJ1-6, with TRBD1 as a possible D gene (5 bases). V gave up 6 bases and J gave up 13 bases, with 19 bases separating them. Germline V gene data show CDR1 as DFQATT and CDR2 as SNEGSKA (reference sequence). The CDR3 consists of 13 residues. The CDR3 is CSARTGLNLPLHF. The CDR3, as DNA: TGCAGTGCCCGGACGGGACTTAATCTCCCCCTCCACTTT.

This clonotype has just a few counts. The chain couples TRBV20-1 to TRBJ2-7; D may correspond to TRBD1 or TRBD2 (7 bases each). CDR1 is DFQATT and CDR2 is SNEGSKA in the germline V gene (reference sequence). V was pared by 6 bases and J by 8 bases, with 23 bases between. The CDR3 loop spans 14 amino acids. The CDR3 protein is CSAPRGGPRGKQYF. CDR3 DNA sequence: TGCAGTGCCCCACGCGGGGGACCCAGGGGGAAGCAGTACTTC.

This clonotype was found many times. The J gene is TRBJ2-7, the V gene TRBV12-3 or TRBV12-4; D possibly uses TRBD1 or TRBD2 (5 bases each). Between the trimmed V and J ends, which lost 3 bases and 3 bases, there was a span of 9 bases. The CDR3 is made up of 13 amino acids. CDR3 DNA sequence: TGTGCCAGCAGTTTGGCGAGGGGCTACGAGCAGTACTTC. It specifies CASSLARGYEQYF.

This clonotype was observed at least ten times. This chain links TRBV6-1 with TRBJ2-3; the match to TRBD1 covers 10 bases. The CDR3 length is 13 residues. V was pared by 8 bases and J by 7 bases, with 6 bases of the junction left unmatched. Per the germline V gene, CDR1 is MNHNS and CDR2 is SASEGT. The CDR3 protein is CASHRDRGHTQYF. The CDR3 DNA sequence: TGTGCCAGCCACCGGGACAGGGGTCATACGCAGTATTTT.

The CDR3 DNA reads as TGTGCCAGCAGGGGGACAGGCTCTGGAAACACCATATATTTT. Amino acid sequence: CASRGTGSGNTIYF. This chain joins TRBV12-3 or TRBV12-4 and TRBJ1-3; TRBD1 aligns across 8 bases. V shed 6 bases and J 0 bases; nucleotides not matched to a gene: 1. The CDR3 consists of 14 residues.

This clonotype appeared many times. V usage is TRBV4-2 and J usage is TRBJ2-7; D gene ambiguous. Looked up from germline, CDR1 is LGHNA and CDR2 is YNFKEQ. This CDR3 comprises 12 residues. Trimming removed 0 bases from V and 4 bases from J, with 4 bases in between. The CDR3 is CASSQDGYEQYF. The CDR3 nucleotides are TGTGCCAGCAGCCAAGATGGTTACGAGCAGTACTTC.

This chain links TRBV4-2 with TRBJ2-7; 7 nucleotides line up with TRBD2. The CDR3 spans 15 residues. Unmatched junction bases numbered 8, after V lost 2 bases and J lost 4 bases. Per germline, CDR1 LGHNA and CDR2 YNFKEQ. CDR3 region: CASSQMGSGAYEQYF. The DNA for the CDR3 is TGTGCCAGCAGCCAAATGGGGAGCGGGGCGTACGAGCAGTACTTC.

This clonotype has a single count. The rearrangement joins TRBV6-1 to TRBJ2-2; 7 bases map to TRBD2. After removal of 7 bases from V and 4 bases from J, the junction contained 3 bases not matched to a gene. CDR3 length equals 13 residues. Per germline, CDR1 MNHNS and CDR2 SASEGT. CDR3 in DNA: TGTGCCAGCATAGGGAGGGGCACCGGGGAGCTGTTTTTT. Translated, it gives CASIGRGTGELFF.

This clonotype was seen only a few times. DNA of the CDR3: TGCAGTGCGTACCGACTAGCGGGGGGCTACAATGAGCAGTTCTTC. This translates into CSAYRLAGGYNEQFF. The J gene is TRBJ2-1, the V gene TRBV20-1; 13 positions match TRBD2. V lost 6 bases and J lost 3; bases outside the gene matches: 5. Germline-derived CDR1 and CDR2 are DFQATT and SNEGSKA (reference sequence). The CDR3 has 15 residues.

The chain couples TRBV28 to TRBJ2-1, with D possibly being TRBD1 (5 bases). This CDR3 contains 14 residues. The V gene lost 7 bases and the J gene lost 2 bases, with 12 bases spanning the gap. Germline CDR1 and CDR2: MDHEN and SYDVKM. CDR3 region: CASTETDPYNEQFF. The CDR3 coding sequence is TGTGCCAGCACCGAGACAGACCCCTACAATGAGCAGTTCTTC.

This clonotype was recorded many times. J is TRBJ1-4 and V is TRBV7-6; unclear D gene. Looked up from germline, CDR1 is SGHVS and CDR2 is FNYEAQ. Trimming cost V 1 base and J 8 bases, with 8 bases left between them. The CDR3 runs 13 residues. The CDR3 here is CASSLDPVEKLFF. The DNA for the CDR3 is TGTGCCAGCAGCTTAGACCCTGTGGAAAAACTGTTTTTT.

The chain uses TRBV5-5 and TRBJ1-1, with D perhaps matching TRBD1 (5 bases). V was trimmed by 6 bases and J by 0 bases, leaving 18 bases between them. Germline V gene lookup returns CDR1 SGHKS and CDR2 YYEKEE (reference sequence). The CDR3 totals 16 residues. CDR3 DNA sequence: TGTGCCAGCACCCTGGGGGAGGCCCTCATGAACACTGAAGCTTTCTTT. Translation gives CASTLGEALMNTEAFF.

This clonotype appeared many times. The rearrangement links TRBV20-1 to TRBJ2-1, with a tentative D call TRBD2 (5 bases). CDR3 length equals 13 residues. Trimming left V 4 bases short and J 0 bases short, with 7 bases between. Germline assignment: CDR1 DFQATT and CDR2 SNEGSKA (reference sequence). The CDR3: CSATLDSYNEQFF. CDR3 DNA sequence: TGCAGTGCTACACTAGACTCCTACAATGAGCAGTTCTTC.

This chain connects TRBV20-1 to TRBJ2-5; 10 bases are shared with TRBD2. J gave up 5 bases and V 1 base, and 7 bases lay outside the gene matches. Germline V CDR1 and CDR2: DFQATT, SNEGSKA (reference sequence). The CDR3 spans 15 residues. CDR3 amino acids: CSARASGGTGETQYF. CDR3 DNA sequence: TGCAGTGCTAGAGCTAGCGGGGGTACGGGGGAGACCCAGTACTTC.

The CDR3: CSMRVSNGETQYF. CDR3 coding DNA: TGCAGCATGCGGGTCTCTAATGGGGAGACCCAGTACTTC. The chain combines TRBV29-1 with TRBJ2-5; the D gene is possibly TRBD2 (5 bases). Germline lookup yields CDR1 SQVTM and CDR2 ANQGSEA. Trimming stripped 8 bases from V and 5 bases from J, with 18 bases between. The CDR3 totals 13 residues. The full variable domain, rest sourced from reference TRBV29-1 and TRBJ2-5, is SAVISQKPSRDICQRGTSLTIQCQVDSQVTMMFWYRQQPGQSLTLIATANQGSEATYESGFVIDKFPISRPNLTFSTLTVSNMSPEDSSIYLCSMRVSNGETQYFGPGTRLLVL.

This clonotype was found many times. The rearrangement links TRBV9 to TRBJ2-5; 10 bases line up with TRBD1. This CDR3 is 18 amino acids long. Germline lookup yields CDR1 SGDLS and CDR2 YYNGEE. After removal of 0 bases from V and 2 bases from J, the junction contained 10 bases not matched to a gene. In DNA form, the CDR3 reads TGTGCCAGCAGCGTAGGTGGGGCTTCGGGACAGGGGCAAGAGACCCAGTACTTC. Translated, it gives CASSVGGASGQGQETQYF.